These T cell receptor beta chains were read from a single sample in a study of T-cell memory formation after mild COVID-19. TCRdb passed the 5' RACE reads through MiXCR, listing each CDR3 protein once. The sample lists more than 400,000 distinct CDR3 sequences; 15% to 20% were seen once. The sample consisted of PBMCs or a T cell subset sorted from them (not recorded which). Receptors originate from an adult woman who had mild COVID-19 (a few samples of this study predate the infection). Cell type and time point are not known. The conserved cysteine and the conserved F or W are not part of the CDR3 here. D genes are given only for firm matches.

v_gene	j_gene	d_gene	CDR3aa
TRBV7-2	TRBJ2-5	NA	ASSSMDRTQY
TRBV20-1	TRBJ2-7	NA	SATDDITYEQY
TRBV7-9	TRBJ2-1	NA	ASSLLLLGSYNEQF
TRBV5-6	TRBJ1-1	NA	ASSFRAWNTEAF
TRBV20-1	TRBJ2-5	TRBD2	SASPPSGAQETQY
TRBV12-3/TRBV12-4	TRBJ1-2	NA	ASRSEGSGGRNYGYT
TRBV7-2	TRBJ1-4	TRBD1	ASSLDGQGAEKLF
TRBV6-2/TRBV6-3	TRBJ1-1	TRBD1	ASRGTGGITEAF
TRBV11-2	TRBJ1-1	NA	ASSLDRRLGTEAF
TRBV14	TRBJ2-5	NA	ASSPVEGARRETQY
TRBV4-2	TRBJ2-3	TRBD2	ASSQPSGGASGDTDTQY
TRBV5-6	TRBJ2-7	TRBD1	ASTMGQGSREQY
TRBV6-5	TRBJ2-3	NA	ASSYSDAGRIDTQY
TRBV6-6	TRBJ1-5	NA	ASGPRVSQPQH
TRBV12-3/TRBV12-4	TRBJ2-2	TRBD1	ASSYTPGQGSGELF
TRBV6-2/TRBV6-3	TRBJ1-1	TRBD1	ASSYPTGTGGNTEAF
TRBV5-1	TRBJ1-6	NA	ASSFRQDNSPLH
TRBV29-1	TRBJ2-1	NA	SVEDRIQAVGEQF
TRBV6-6	TRBJ1-1	NA	ASSYGPTGFTEAF
TRBV21-1	TRBJ2-7	NA	ASSKAGLSNEQY
TRBV5-6	TRBJ2-5	TRBD2	ASSQWTSQETQY
TRBV5-1	TRBJ2-7	NA	ASSQDPDRPYEQY
TRBV6-5	TRBJ1-2	TRBD1	ASSYISGTGRHGYT
TRBV5-4	TRBJ2-1	NA	ASSLGLEGWDINEQF
TRBV5-1	TRBJ2-1	TRBD1	ASSSQGFRVDEQF
TRBV7-6	TRBJ2-3	TRBD2	ASSLDLGGLPSTDTQY
TRBV7-2	TRBJ1-2	TRBD1	ASSVQGALGGYT
TRBV5-1	TRBJ2-3	TRBD1	ASSSLDRVAADTQY
TRBV5-1	TRBJ2-2	TRBD1	ASSPPRQGETGELF
TRBV9	TRBJ2-2	TRBD2	ASSISGTSGGAETGELF
TRBV2	TRBJ2-7	NA	ASSEARDYEQY
TRBV7-2	TRBJ2-1	TRBD2	ASSLELAGAHSYNEQF
TRBV27	TRBJ2-7	TRBD1	ASSPRQGTYEQY
TRBV11-2	TRBJ2-1	TRBD2	ASSLGAGIYNEQF
TRBV5-8	TRBJ1-2	NA	ASSHPATGSYGYT
TRBV6-5	TRBJ2-3	NA	AAADGAPTTDTQY
TRBV5-1	TRBJ2-3	NA	ASSWMDLNTDTQY